The TCR beta chain described here comes from a study of PD-1 blockade in classical Hodgkin lymphoma. Findings and limits, study-wide: Whatever underlies the repertoire differences (possibly disease activity or prior therapy) remains undefined.

This table comes from immunoSEQ multiplex PCR, and its TCRdb copy is limited to in-frame clones, with some not included. The sample has roughly 100,000 clones, more than 85% seen once. Germline V gives CDR1 KGHSH, CDR2 LQKENI. V was clipped by 4 bases and J by 5 bases, with 15 bases between them. This CDR3 region has 14 residues. This clone has only one observation. The antigen is unknown. With no exception, relapse followed autologous stem cell transplantation in all patients, and brentuximab vedotin exposure varied. The rearrangement joins TRBV18 to TRBJ2-7; possible D gene TRBD2, 6 bases. The sequence was collected from a human donor with classical Hodgkin lymphoma. The material sequenced was peripheral blood mononuclear cells (PBMCs), taken before the second cycle of nivolumab. For the CDR3, the DNA is TGTGCCAGCTCACGGGAGGACGGGTGGGACGAGCAGTACTTC. Protein product: CASSREDGWDEQYF.